This passage covers 12 T cell receptor beta chains from one sample sequenced in a study of blood T cell repertoires in COVID-19. Some clones are missing from TCRdb's copy, which holds only in-frame ones; the method was immunoSEQ multiplex PCR. The data show some 350,000 clones, with 88% seen just once and less than 6.5% held by the top ten. The source material was PBMCs or T cells enriched from blood (not recorded which). Source of these receptors: a man aged 30 to 45 who had recovered from COVID-19.

The chain employs TRBV30 and TRBJ1-1, with D maybe TRBD1 (5 bases). CDR1 and CDR2 (germline): GTSNPN, SVGIG (reference sequence). V dropped 3 bases and J dropped 12 bases, with 14 bases sitting between them. The CDR3 covers 11 residues. CDR3 bases: TGTGCCTGGAGCGCAGGGATGGAGTCTTTCTTT. This codes for CAWSAGMESFF.

The J gene is TRBJ2-3, the V gene TRBV5-1, with TRBD2 matching 8 bases. The CDR3 is 16 amino acids. Germline V CDR1 and CDR2: SGHRS, YFSETQ. The trim removed 2 bases at V and 0 bases at J, leaving 5 bases unmatched. The CDR3 is CASSFTSGGSTDTQYF. As DNA, the CDR3 is TGCGCCAGCAGCTTCACCAGCGGGGGTAGCACAGATACGCAGTATTTT.

V is TRBV5-1 and J is TRBJ1-4, with 7 bases lining up with TRBD1. The V segment lost 3 bases and the J segment 5 bases; nucleotides outside the gene matches: 1. Germline loops: CDR1 SGHRS, CDR2 YFSETQ. This CDR3 contains 13 residues. CDR3 nucleotides: TGCGCCAGCAGCTGGGGACAGAATGAAAAACTGTTTTTT. Protein: CASSWGQNEKLFF.

J is TRBJ1-6 and V is TRBV10-3; 7 nucleotides match TRBD1. Trimming took 3 bases from V and 10 from J; bases not matched to a gene: 3. Germline V gives CDR1 ENHRY, CDR2 SYGVKD. The CDR3 covers 13 residues. CDR3 residues: CAISETGDSPLHF. CDR3 nucleotides: TGTGCCATCAGTGAAACAGGGGACTCACCCCTCCACTTT.

The chain links TRBV15 to TRBJ2-7, with TRBD1 identical over 9 bases. The germline CDR1 and CDR2 sequences are LNHNV and YYDKDF (reference sequence). The CDR3 length is 16 residues. The J segment lost 2 bases and the V segment lost 1 base, leaving 6 bases of the junction unmatched. The CDR3 DNA is TGTGCCACCAGCAGAGGAATGGGGACAGGGACCTACGAGCAGTACTTC. Residues: CATSRGMGTGTYEQYF. The full variable domain, rest sourced from reference TRBV15 and TRBJ2-7, is DAMVIQNPRYQVTQFGKPVTLSCSQTLNHNVMYWYQQKSSQAPKLLFHYYDKDFNNEADTPDNFQSRRPNTSFCFLDIRSPGLGDTAMYLCATSRGMGTGTYEQYFGPGTRLTVT.

A word on this clone: The germline gene is not matched at one end of the junction; a read error may be the cause. This chain links TRBV7-2 with TRBJ2-7; 7 nucleotides line up with TRBD2. Germline V lookup: CDR1 SGHTA, CDR2 FQGNSA. The CDR3 is 14 residues long. Here the CDR3 DNA reads TGTGCCAGCAGCCGGAGCGGGGCCTATCCCGGCGCGAACTTC. This translates into CASSRSGAYPGANF.

This chain links TRBV9 with TRBJ1-5; a possible D gene is TRBD1 (5 bases). Germline CDR1 and CDR2: SGDLS and YYNGEE. Trimming took 4 bases from V and 0 from J, leaving 11 bases between them. This CDR3 is 15 amino acids long. CDR3 sequence: CASSFGGGSNQPQHF. CDR3 coding DNA: TGTGCCAGCAGCTTTGGGGGGGGTAGCAATCAGCCCCAGCATTTT.

The genes are TRBV4-2 and TRBJ2-7; 7 bases align to TRBD2. CDR1 is LGHNA and CDR2 is YNFKEQ in the germline V gene. The CDR3 has 15 residues. V shed 1 base, J shed 3 bases, and the junction held 6 bases outside the gene matches. The DNA of the CDR3 is TGTGCCAGCAGCCAAGGGGGAGGGTCTCTCTACGAGCAGTACTTC. This sequence encodes CASSQGGGSLYEQYF.

The CDR3, as DNA: TGCAGCGTTGAAGCCGGGTACTTGACTGAAGCTTTCTTT. It translates to CSVEAGYLTEAFF. The V gene is TRBV29-1, the J gene TRBJ1-1, with no clear D. This CDR3 contains 13 residues. The germline V gene encodes CDR1 SQVTM and CDR2 ANQGSEA. Trimming removed 1 base from V and 5 bases from J, with 11 bases in between.

The genes are TRBV28 and TRBJ2-6, with a weak D call TRBD2 (5 bases). The CDR3 has 15 amino acids. Looked up from germline, CDR1 is MDHEN and CDR2 is SYDVKM. V was trimmed by 2 bases and J by 4 bases, leaving 9 bases between them. The CDR3 region has the DNA TGTGCCAGCAGTTTACGAGGGAGAGGGGCCAACGTCCTGACTTTC. Translation: CASSLRGRGANVLTF.

The gene calls are TRBV5-1 and TRBJ1-5; tentative D call: TRBD1 (6 bases). The length of the CDR3 is 13 residues. The germline V and J ends were trimmed by 1 base and 5 bases, with 7 bases remaining between them. Germline V gives CDR1 SGHRS, CDR2 YFSETQ. The CDR3 DNA sequence: TGCGCCAGCAGCTTGACAGGGTATCAGCCCCAGCATTTT. This encodes CASSLTGYQPQHF.

This chain connects TRBV11-2 to TRBJ2-7; D uncertain. Trimming removed 0 bases from V and 4 bases from J, with 16 bases in between. The CDR3 has 16 residues. Germline V CDR1 and CDR2: SGHAT, FQNNGV. CDR3 in DNA: TGTGCCAGCAGCTTAGATTTGGAGCCTCTCTATTACGAGCAGTACTTC. It encodes CASSLDLEPLYYEQYF.